Following are 14 T cell receptor beta chains from one sample sequenced in a study of T cells in Graves' hyperthyroidism and ophthalmopathy. Using RNA transcripts as the source, TCR beta CDR3 regions were amplified. The study used the HTBI primer set for a first-round RT-PCR of the TCR CDR3. MiXCR, run by TCRdb on the multiplex PCR reads, gives a single entry per CDR3 protein. The sample contains hundreds of thousands of distinct CDR3 sequences, roughly 24% of which appear only once. The material sequenced was blood. The receptors originated from a woman in her twenties or thirties with Graves' ophthalmopathy.

This clonotype occurred a few times. This chain links TRBV6-2 or TRBV6-3 with TRBJ1-2; TRBD1 aligns across 7 bases. V shed 5 bases, J shed 8 bases, and the junction held 11 bases outside the gene matches. The CDR3 totals 14 residues. CDR1 is MNHEY and CDR2 is SVGEGT in the germline V gene. The CDR3 region has the DNA TGTGCCAGCAGTGACGCCGGGACAGCGGGCGGCTACACCTTC. The encoded protein is CASSDAGTAGGYTF.

This clonotype came up many times. The chain has TRBV6-1 and TRBJ1-2, with D tentatively TRBD1 (6 bases). Deletions cut 6 bases from V and 8 bases from J, with 19 bases between. This CDR3 region has 14 residues. CDR1 and CDR2 (germline): MNHNS, SASEGT. The CDR3 coding sequence is TGTGCCAGCAGCCTCCGATACAGGGTTAAGGGCTACACCTTC. Residues: CASSLRYRVKGYTF.

Many counts were recorded for this clonotype. The chain combines TRBV7-2 with TRBJ2-7, with 7 nucleotides matching TRBD1. Germline V gene lookup returns CDR1 SGHTA and CDR2 FQGNSA. The length of the CDR3 is 14 residues. After removal of 4 bases from V and 6 bases from J, the junction contained 9 bases not matched to a gene. CDR3 nucleotides: TGTGCCAGCAGCTCATCACTTACAGGGGTCGAGCAGTACTTC. Encoded protein: CASSSSLTGVEQYF.

This clonotype is a singleton in its sample. The gene calls are TRBV28 and TRBJ1-5; 7 nucleotides agree with TRBD1. There are 15 residues in the CDR3. The V segment lost 6 bases and the J segment 3 bases; nucleotides outside the gene matches: 8. Germline values: CDR1 MDHEN, CDR2 SYDVKM. CDR3 sequence reads: CASSQGGRDNQPQHF. The CDR3 DNA follows: TGTGCCAGCAGCCAGGGGGGGCGCGACAATCAGCCCCAGCATTTT.

The chain recombines TRBV20-1 with TRBJ2-2; 7 nucleotides match TRBD2. The CDR3 has 13 residues. V lost 3 bases and J lost 6; bases outside the gene matches: 4. Germline V gives CDR1 DFQATT, CDR2 SNEGSKA (reference sequence). The chain's CDR3 is CSASYLAAGELFF. In DNA form, the CDR3 reads TGCAGTGCTAGCTACCTAGCGGCCGGGGAGCTGTTTTTT.

This clonotype was seen repeatedly, ten times or more. The chain uses TRBV19 and TRBJ2-2; D ambiguous. Germline-derived CDR1 and CDR2 are LNHDA and SQIVND (reference sequence). This CDR3 spans 13 amino acids. V was trimmed by 8 bases and J by 1 base, leaving 8 bases between them. In DNA, the CDR3 is TGTGCCAGTGTCACGTGGAACACCGGGGAGCTGTTTTTT. Amino acids: CASVTWNTGELFF. Filled out from reference TRBV19 and TRBJ2-2, the complete variable domain reads DGGITQSPKYLFRKEGQNVTLSCEQNLNHDAMYWYRQDPGQGLRLIYYSQIVNDFQKGDIAEGYSVSREKKESFPLTVTSAQKNPTAFYLCASVTWNTGELFFGEGSRLTVL.

This clonotype occurred many times. The rearrangement uses TRBV11-2 and TRBJ1-2; D call uncertain. V gave up 2 bases and J gave up 6 bases, with 10 bases separating them. The CDR3 contains 13 residues. CDR1 and CDR2 (germline): SGHAT, FQNNGV. The CDR3 here is CASSLSDSHGYTF. The CDR3, as DNA: TGTGCCAGCAGCTTATCAGACTCCCATGGCTACACCTTC. Filled out from reference TRBV11-2 and TRBJ1-2, the complete variable domain reads EAGVAQSPRYKIIEKRQSVAFWCNPISGHATLYWYQQILGQGPKLLIQFQNNGVVDDSQLPKDRFSAERLKGVDSTLKIQPAKLEDSAVYLCASSLSDSHGYTFGSGTRLTVV.

This clonotype was observed many times. The genes are TRBV29-1 and TRBJ2-5, with D possibly called TRBD1 or TRBD2 (5 bases each). V lost 4 bases and J lost 3, with 12 bases in between. Germline CDR1 SQVTM, CDR2 ANQGSEA. The CDR3 is made up of 13 amino acids. The DNA of the CDR3 is TGCAGCGTTGTCTCGGGACCTAAAGAGACCCAGTACTTC. Its translation: CSVVSGPKETQYF.

A remark on this clonotype: A much more abundant neighbour one base away suggests this may be a read error. Here the CDR3 reads CASIQSVGGNTIYF. The CDR3, as DNA: TGTGCCAGCATCCAATCGGTGGGCGGAAACACCATATATTTT. The rearrangement joins TRBV3-1 to TRBJ1-3, with no clear D. Germline CDR1 and CDR2: LGHDT and YNNKEL (reference sequence). CDR3 size: 14 residues.

This clonotype was recorded a few times. The chain uses TRBV4-1 and TRBJ1-2; the D is unclear. Germline V gene data show CDR1 as MGHRA and CDR2 as YSYEKL. With 8 bases removed from V and 7 bases from J, the gap between germline ends came to 17 bases. The CDR3 is 13 residues long. The CDR3 sequence: CASGPSWPGGYTF. The CDR3 region has the DNA TGCGCCAGCGGCCCATCTTGGCCCGGTGGCTACACCTTC.

The gene calls are TRBV6-1 and TRBJ2-7, with TRBD2 matching over 9 bases. The CDR3 length is 15 residues. J lost 0 bases, V lost 3 bases, and 3 bases had no gene match. CDR1 MNHNS and CDR2 SASEGT come from the germline V gene. The CDR3 sequence is CASSDLRGGSYEQYF. The CDR3 DNA sequence: TGTGCCAGCAGTGATCTGCGGGGGGGCTCCTACGAGCAGTACTTC.

The chain recombines TRBV7-9 with TRBJ2-7; no clear D gene. Germline-derived CDR1 and CDR2 are SEHNR and FQNEAQ (reference sequence). Between the trimmed V and J ends, which lost 1 base and 5 bases, there was a span of 15 bases. CDR3 size: 15 residues. CDR3 in DNA: TGTGCCAGCAGCTTAGTTCCCGCTAGTGGTAACGAGCAGTACTTC. Translating it yields CASSLVPASGNEQYF.

The V gene is TRBV2, the J gene TRBJ1-1; TRBD1 matches at 9 bases. The CDR3 extends over 12 amino acids. V shed 8 bases, J shed 8 bases, and the junction held 6 bases outside the gene matches. Germline assignment: CDR1 SNHLY and CDR2 FYNNEI. The CDR3, as DNA: TGTGCCAGCGTCGACAGGGGGTCAGAAGCTTTCTTT. Its translation: CASVDRGSEAFF.

This clonotype has a count of ten or more. V usage is TRBV20-1 and J usage is TRBJ2-5; 8 positions agree with TRBD2. V shed 1 base, J shed 2 bases, and the junction held 9 bases outside the gene matches. Germline CDR1 and CDR2: DFQATT and SNEGSKA (reference sequence). The CDR3 is 16 residues long. The CDR3 spells CSARGRLAGGQETQYF. CDR3 in DNA: TGCAGTGCTAGAGGCCGCCTGGCGGGGGGTCAAGAGACCCAGTACTTC.